The rows below give T cell receptor beta chains drawn from one sample of a study of shared clonotypes between healthy human individuals. Data came from immunoSEQ multiplex PCR; TCRdb stores just in-frame clones and leaves some out. Found here are some 1,600,000 clones, about 98% of them singletons; the top ten hold 0.45%. The source material was naive CD4+ T cells sorted from blood. Receptors were obtained from a man aged 25-45 years in good health. Both conserved end residues are part of each CDR3. A D gene is named only where the DNA matches it firmly. Clone sizes are given selectively: once, few, many, or a class where the clone is expanded.

d_gene	j_gene	v_gene	abundance	CDR3aa	CDR3nt
TRBD1	TRBJ1-1	TRBV5-1	-	CASSTGGKGNTEAFF	TGCGCCAGCAGCACAGGGGGCAAAGGGAACACTGAAGCTTTCTTT
-	TRBJ2-6	TRBV11-2	once	CASSNRQRGFGANVLTF	TGTGCCAGCAGCAATCGGCAGAGGGGGTTTGGGGCCAACGTCCTGACTTTC
-	TRBJ2-7	TRBV29-1	-	CSVRPTMDEQYF	TGCAGCGTACGACCAACGATGGACGAGCAGTACTTC
-	TRBJ2-3	TRBV19	once	CASSITGSTDTQYF	TGTGCCAGTAGTATCACCGGAAGCACAGATACGCAGTATTTT
-	TRBJ1-2	TRBV7-2	-	CASSSDRTNYGYTF	TGTGCCAGCAGCTCCGACAGGACTAACTATGGCTACACCTTC
-	TRBJ1-2	TRBV19	-	CASSWWAVGGYTF	TGTGCCAGTAGTTGGTGGGCCGTGGGTGGCTACACCTTC
-	TRBJ2-1	TRBV14	-	CASSQDIRRPSNEQFF	TGTGCCAGCAGCCAAGATATCCGCAGGCCGTCCAATGAGCAGTTCTTC
-	TRBJ2-2	TRBV2	-	CASAPGIRAGELFF	TGTGCCAGCGCCCCAGGGATACGCGCCGGGGAGCTGTTTTTT
-	TRBJ2-1	TRBV9	-	CASSGPRAGGFYNEQFF	TGTGCCAGCAGCGGCCCCAGAGCAGGCGGCTTCTACAATGAGCAGTTCTTC
TRBD1	TRBJ1-1	TRBV7-2	-	CASRWDRDTEAFF	TGTGCCAGCAGATGGGACAGGGATACTGAAGCTTTCTTT
-	TRBJ2-7	TRBV5-6	-	CASSLAPWFGGGKYEQYF	TGTGCCAGCAGCTTGGCCCCCTGGTTTGGGGGAGGAAAGTACGAGCAGTACTTC
-	TRBJ2-7	TRBV30	-	CAWSQNSDRGPSSYEQYF	TGTGCCTGGAGCCAAAATTCGGACCGCGGACCGAGCTCCTACGAGCAGTACTTC
TRBD2	TRBJ2-7	TRBV18	-	CASSPPTSVYEQYF	TGTGCCAGCTCACCTCCAACTAGCGTCTACGAGCAGTACTTC
TRBD2	TRBJ2-5	TRBV5-4	once	CASGLAGGAQETQYF	TGTGCCAGCGGCCTAGCGGGGGGAGCACAAGAGACCCAGTACTTC
-	TRBJ2-2	TRBV5-5	-	CASSLSPMITGELFF	TGTGCCAGCAGCTTGTCTCCGATGATAACCGGGGAGCTGTTTTTT
TRBD2	TRBJ2-2	TRBV28	-	CASRPPSGRSAGELFF	TGTGCCAGCAGACCTCCTAGCGGGAGAAGCGCCGGGGAGCTGTTTTTT
TRBD2	TRBJ2-5	TRBV7-9	-	CASNELAGVETQYF	TGTGCCAGCAATGAACTAGCGGGAGTAGAGACCCAGTACTTC
-	TRBJ2-1	TRBV5-1	-	CASSLQPADAYNEQFF	TGCGCCAGCAGCTTGCAGCCTGCTGACGCCTACAATGAGCAGTTCTTC
TRBD1	TRBJ2-7	TRBV6-6	-	CASRTTGEIEQYF	TGTGCCAGCAGAACGACAGGGGAGATCGAGCAGTACTTC
-	TRBJ1-5	TRBV19	-	CASQPTGTNQPQHF	TGTGCCAGTCAGCCAACAGGGACCAATCAGCCCCAGCATTTT
TRBD2	TRBJ2-7	TRBV5-4	-	CASSLEGTSGREQYF	TGTGCCAGCAGCTTGGAAGGGACTAGCGGGAGGGAGCAGTACTTC
-	TRBJ1-2	TRBV28	-	CASSSYQGIYGYTF	TGTGCCAGCAGTTCCTATCAAGGGATCTATGGCTACACCTTC
TRBD1	TRBJ2-1	TRBV7-7	once	CASSRQGYNEQFF	TGTGCCAGCAGCCGACAGGGTTACAATGAGCAGTTCTTC
TRBD2	TRBJ2-1	TRBV7-3	-	CASSLTAPVAGLNNEQFF	TGTGCCAGCAGCTTAACGGCCCCCGTAGCGGGATTGAATAATGAGCAGTTCTTC
-	TRBJ1-3	TRBV5-1	-	CASRGTGFSGNTIYF	TGCGCCAGCAGGGGAACAGGGTTCTCTGGAAACACCATATATTTT
-	TRBJ1-5	TRBV10-2	-	CASSESGASNQPQHF	TGCGCCAGCAGTGAGTCGGGAGCTAGCAATCAGCCCCAGCATTTT
-	TRBJ2-2	TRBV7-9	once	CASSLGAYGGELFF	TGTGCCAGCAGCTTAGGAGCCTACGGGGGGGAGCTGTTTTTT
TRBD1	TRBJ1-1	TRBV28	-	CASSFQGVGTEAFF	TGTGCCAGCAGTTTTCAGGGGGTAGGGACTGAAGCTTTCTTT
-	TRBJ1-5	TRBV5-8	once	CASSNAADLYSNQPQHF	TGTGCCAGCAGCAATGCGGCCGACCTTTATAGCAATCAGCCCCAGCATTTT
-	TRBJ2-5	TRBV11-1	-	CASSFEGTGETQYF	TGTGCCAGCAGCTTTGAGGGGACGGGGGAGACCCAGTACTTC
TRBD1	TRBJ1-5	TRBV7-6	-	CASSLGTGFNSNQPQHF	TGTGCCAGCAGCCTAGGGACAGGTTTTAATAGCAATCAGCCCCAGCATTTT
-	TRBJ2-5	TRBV18	-	CASSPGGAMGGETQYF	TGTGCCAGCTCACCAGGCGGGGCGATGGGTGGAGAGACCCAGTACTTC
TRBD1	TRBJ2-3	TRBV10-3	-	CAISIGQARTDTQYF	TGTGCCATCAGTATCGGACAGGCCCGCACAGATACGCAGTATTTT
-	TRBJ2-3	TRBV19	-	CASSQLARDTQYF	TGTGCCAGTAGTCAGCTAGCGAGGGATACGCAGTATTTT
TRBD1	TRBJ1-1	TRBV5-1	-	CASSWGQMNTEAFF	TGCGCCAGCAGCTGGGGACAGATGAACACTGAAGCTTTCTTT
TRBD1	TRBJ2-7	TRBV13	-	CASSFPGQGIGEQYF	TGTGCCAGCAGCTTTCCGGGACAGGGAATAGGGGAGCAGTACTTC
TRBD1	TRBJ1-1	TRBV5-1	-	CASSFQGVYMNTEAFF	TGCGCCAGCAGCTTCCAGGGGGTCTACATGAACACTGAAGCTTTCTTT
-	TRBJ2-1	TRBV11-2	-	CASSFPRGPYNEQFF	TGTGCCAGCAGCTTCCCTCGAGGACCCTACAATGAGCAGTTCTTC
-	TRBJ2-1	TRBV10-3	-	CAISEGIVGYNEQFF	TGTGCCATCAGTGAGGGGATCGTCGGGTACAATGAGCAGTTCTTC